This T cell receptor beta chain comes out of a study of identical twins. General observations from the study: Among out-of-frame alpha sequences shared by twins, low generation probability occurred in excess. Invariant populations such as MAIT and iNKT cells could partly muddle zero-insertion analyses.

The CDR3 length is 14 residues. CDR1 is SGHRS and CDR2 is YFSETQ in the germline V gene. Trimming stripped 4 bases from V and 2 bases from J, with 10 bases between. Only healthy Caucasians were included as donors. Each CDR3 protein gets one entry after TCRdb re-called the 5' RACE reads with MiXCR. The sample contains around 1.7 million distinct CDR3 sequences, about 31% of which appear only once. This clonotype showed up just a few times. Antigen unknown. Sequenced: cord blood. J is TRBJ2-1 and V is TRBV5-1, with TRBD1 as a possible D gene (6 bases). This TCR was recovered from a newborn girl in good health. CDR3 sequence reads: CASSGGSAYNEQFF. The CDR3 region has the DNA TGCGCCAGCAGCGGGGGCTCTGCCTACAATGAGCAGTTCTTC.